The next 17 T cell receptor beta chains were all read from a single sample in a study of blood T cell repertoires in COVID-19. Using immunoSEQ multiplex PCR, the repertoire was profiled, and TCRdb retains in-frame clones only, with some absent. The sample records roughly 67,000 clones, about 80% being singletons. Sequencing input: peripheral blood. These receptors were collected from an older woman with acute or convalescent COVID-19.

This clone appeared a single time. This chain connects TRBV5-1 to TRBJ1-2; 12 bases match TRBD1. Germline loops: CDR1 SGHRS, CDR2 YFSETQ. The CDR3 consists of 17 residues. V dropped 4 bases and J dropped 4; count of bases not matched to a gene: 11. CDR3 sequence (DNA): TGCGCCAGCAGCCCGGGACAGGGGGCGCAGGGTGCCTATGGCTACACCTTC. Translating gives CASSPGQGAQGAYGYTF.

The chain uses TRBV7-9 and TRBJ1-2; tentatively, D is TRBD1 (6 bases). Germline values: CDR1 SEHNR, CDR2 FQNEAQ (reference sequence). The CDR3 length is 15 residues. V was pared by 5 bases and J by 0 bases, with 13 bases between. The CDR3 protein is CASSPRDNANYGYTF. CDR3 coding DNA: TGTGCCAGCAGCCCCCGGGACAACGCTAACTATGGCTACACCTTC.

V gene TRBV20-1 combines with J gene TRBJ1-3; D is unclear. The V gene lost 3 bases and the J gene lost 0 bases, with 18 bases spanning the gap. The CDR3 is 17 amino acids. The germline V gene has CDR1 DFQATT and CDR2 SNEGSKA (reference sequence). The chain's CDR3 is CSASDHLGSSSGNTIYF. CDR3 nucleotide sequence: TGCAGTGCTAGTGACCATCTGGGCAGCTCCTCTGGAAACACCATATATTTT.

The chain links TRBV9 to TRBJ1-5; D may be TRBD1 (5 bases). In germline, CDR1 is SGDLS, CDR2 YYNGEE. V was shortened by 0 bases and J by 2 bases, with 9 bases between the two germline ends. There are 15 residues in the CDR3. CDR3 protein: CASSVGGRGNQPQHF. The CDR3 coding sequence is TGTGCCAGCAGCGTAGGTGGCAGGGGCAATCAGCCCCAGCATTTT.

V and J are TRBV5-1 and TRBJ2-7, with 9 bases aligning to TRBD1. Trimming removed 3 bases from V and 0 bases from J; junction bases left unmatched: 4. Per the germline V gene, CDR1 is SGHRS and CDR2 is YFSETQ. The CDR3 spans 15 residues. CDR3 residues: CASSSTGQGSYEQYF. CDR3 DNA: TGCGCCAGCAGCTCCACGGGACAGGGCTCCTACGAGCAGTACTTC.

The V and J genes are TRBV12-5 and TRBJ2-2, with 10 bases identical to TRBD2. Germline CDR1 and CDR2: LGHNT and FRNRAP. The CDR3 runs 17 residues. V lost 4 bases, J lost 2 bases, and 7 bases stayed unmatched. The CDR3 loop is CASGSPGLAVNTGELFF. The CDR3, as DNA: TGTGCTAGTGGTTCGCCCGGACTAGCGGTTAACACCGGGGAGCTGTTTTTT.

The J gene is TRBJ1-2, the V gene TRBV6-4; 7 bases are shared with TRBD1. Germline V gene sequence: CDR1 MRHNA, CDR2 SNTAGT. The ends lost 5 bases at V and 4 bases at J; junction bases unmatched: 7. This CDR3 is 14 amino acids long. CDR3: CASSKGALGYGYTF. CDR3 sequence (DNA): TGTGCCAGCAGTAAGGGGGCCCTTGGCTATGGCTACACCTTC.

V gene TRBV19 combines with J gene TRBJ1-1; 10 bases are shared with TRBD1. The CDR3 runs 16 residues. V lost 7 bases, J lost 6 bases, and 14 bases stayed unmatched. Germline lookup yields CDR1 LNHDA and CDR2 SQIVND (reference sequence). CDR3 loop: CASTVLGQGFISEAFF. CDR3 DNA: TGTGCCAGTACCGTATTGGGACAGGGGTTTATTTCTGAAGCTTTCTTT.

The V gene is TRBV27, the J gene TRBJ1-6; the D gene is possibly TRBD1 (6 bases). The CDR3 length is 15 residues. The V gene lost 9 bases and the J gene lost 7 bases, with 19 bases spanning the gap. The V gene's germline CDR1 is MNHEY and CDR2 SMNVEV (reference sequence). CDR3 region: CASRRDRTENSPLHF. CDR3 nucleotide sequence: TGTGCCAGTCGTCGAGACCGGACAGAGAATTCACCCCTCCACTTT.

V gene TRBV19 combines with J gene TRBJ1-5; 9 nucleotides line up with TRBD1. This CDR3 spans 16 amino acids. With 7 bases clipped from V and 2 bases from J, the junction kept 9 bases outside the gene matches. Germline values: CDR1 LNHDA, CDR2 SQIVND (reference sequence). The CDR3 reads CASITTGGHGNQPQHF. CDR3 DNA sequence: TGTGCCAGTATTACTACAGGGGGCCACGGCAATCAGCCCCAGCATTTT.

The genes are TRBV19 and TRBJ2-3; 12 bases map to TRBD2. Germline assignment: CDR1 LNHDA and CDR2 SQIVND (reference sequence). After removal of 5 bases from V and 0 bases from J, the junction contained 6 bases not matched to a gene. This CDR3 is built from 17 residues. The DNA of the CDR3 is TGTGCCAGTAGTGCTCGGACTAGCGGGATTAGCACAGATACGCAGTATTTT. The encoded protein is CASSARTSGISTDTQYF.

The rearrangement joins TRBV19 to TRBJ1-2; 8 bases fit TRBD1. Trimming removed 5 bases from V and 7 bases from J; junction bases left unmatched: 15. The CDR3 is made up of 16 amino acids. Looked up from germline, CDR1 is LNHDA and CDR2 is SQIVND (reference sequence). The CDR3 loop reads CASSPESGTGGSGYTF. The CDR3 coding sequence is TGTGCCAGTAGTCCAGAATCCGGGACAGGTGGGTCTGGCTACACCTTC.

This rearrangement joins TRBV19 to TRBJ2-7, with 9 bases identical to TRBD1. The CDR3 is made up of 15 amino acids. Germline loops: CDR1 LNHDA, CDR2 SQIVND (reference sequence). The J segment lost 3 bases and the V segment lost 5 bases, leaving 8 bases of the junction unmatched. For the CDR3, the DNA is TGTGCCAGTAGTCCGGGACAGGGTGGTTACTACGAGCAGTACTTC. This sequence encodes CASSPGQGGYYEQYF. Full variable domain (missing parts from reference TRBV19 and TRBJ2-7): DGGITQSPKYLFRKEGQNVTLSCEQNLNHDAMYWYRQDPGQGLRLIYYSQIVNDFQKGDIAEGYSVSREKKESFPLTVTSAQKNPTAFYLCASSPGQGGYYEQYFGPGTRLTVT.

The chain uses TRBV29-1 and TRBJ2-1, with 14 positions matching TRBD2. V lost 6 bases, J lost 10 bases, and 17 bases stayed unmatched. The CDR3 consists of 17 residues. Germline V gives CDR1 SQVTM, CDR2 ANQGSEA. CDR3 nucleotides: TGCAGCGTCGACAGCTTTCGACTAGCGGGGGGGCAAAACGAGCAGTTCTTC. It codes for CSVDSFRLAGGQNEQFF.

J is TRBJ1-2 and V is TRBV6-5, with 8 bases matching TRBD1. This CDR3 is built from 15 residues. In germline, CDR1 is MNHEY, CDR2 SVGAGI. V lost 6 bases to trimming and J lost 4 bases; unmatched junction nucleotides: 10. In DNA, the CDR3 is TGTGCCAGCAGCCTCACGACAGGGGTGGGCTATGGCTACACCTTC. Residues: CASSLTTGVGYGYTF.

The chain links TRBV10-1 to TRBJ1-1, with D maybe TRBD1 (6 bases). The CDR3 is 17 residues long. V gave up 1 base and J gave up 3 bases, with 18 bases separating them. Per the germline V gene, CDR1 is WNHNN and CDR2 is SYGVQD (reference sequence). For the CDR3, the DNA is TGCGCCAGCAGTGAGTACGGCAGGGGAGTCGGGTACACTGAAGCTTTCTTT. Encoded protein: CASSEYGRGVGYTEAFF.

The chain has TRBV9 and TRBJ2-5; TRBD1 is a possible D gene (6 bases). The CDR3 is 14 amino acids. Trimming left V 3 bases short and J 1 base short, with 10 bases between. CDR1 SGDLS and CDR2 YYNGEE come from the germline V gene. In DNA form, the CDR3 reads TGTGCCAGCAGCGCGACAGGATTCCAAGAGACCCAGTACTTC. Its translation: CASSATGFQETQYF.